A selection of T cell receptor beta chains follows, all from one sample in a study of CD8 T cells in ankylosing spondylitis. TCRdb called the 5' RACE reads again in MiXCR, with one record for every CDR3 protein. The sample has around 210,000 distinct CDR3 sequences; roughly 8.2% are singletons. The sequencing sample was made of blood, either unsorted or a sorted T cell fraction (not recorded which). The receptors were sampled from a female donor with ankylosing spondylitis or in good health (not recorded which). CDR3s include the opening cysteine and the closing phenylalanine or tryptophan.

CDR3 | V
CASTHESASNEQYF | TRBV6-1
CASQAESTDTQYF | TRBV10-3
CASSLAGRVIDEQYF | TRBV7-8
CASSLTRGRIYGYTF | TRBV7-8
CASSFSGNTEAFF | TRBV12-3/TRBV12-4
CSARDHGNGELFF | TRBV20-1
CASSNGVANYGYTF | TRBV5-5
CASSLLAGTGEEGYTF | TRBV7-9
CASSMGQGNTGELFF | TRBV19
CASSLVVSEQETQYF | TRBV7-2
CASSPVRDTQYF | TRBV6-2/TRBV6-3
CASSLGGQGVDEQFF | TRBV7-2
CSAPGTNTDTQYF | TRBV20-1
CASSLAGELSYGYTF | TRBV5-1
CASSLYAGLLYEQYF | TRBV11-2
CASSQDTGELFF | TRBV7-9
CASSINRENTGELFF | TRBV19
CASSQTGRSSYEQYF | TRBV6-1
CAFASGRAWAPHNEQFF | TRBV30
CASSIGAGDIDEQFF | TRBV19
CASGWNEQFF | TRBV6-2/TRBV6-3
CSARDSQRVVYNEQFF | TRBV20-1
CSAQRLAGTYTQYF | TRBV20-1
CASSVGDRVHEQYF | TRBV9
CASKTEGYNSPLHF | TRBV11-2
CASSPRGLAVIRSSYNEQFF | TRBV5-1
CASSLWASGNEQFF | TRBV28
CATSSIGTVENIQYF | TRBV15
CASSLGRTNQPQHF | TRBV6-2/TRBV6-3
CSVPQDTSYNEQFF | TRBV29-1
CASSSGQVWSETQYF | TRBV6-5
CSATSGMEGDTQYF | TRBV20-1
CAGSFAGEETQYF | TRBV7-2
CASSVGLPNTGELFF | TRBV9
CASRDRTGSNSPLHF | TRBV7-2
CSAREGGLAGSKNIQYF | TRBV20-1
CSVDRGATGELFF | TRBV29-1
CASSQVVGTKVEQFF | TRBV4-3
CATSRDRGSNQPQHF | TRBV15
CAWSSPEPSSYNSPLHF | TRBV30
CASSQASRDLTDTQYF | TRBV3-1
CATSRDRSGSYNEQYF | TRBV15
CASSLLLSLGLADLNEQFF | TRBV12-3/TRBV12-4
CASSFGGSDEQFF | TRBV12-3/TRBV12-4
CASSVEEGGTQPQHF | TRBV9
CASSPLGTRDTQYF | TRBV7-7
CASSSSTGETYNEQFF | TRBV7-9